This T cell receptor (beta chain) stems from a study of blood T cell repertoires in COVID-19. Study-wide context: Material from acute and convalescent COVID-19 was sourced from the United States, Italy and Spain.

Authors' analysis steps: Nucleated cell counts were estimated from reference gene primer amplification. This table comes from immunoSEQ multiplex PCR, and its TCRdb copy is limited to in-frame clones, with some not included. V and J calls and clone size are as listed in that table; D and trimming were resolved from the DNA. This table holds about 210,000 clones, 85% found once. V lost 7 bases, J lost 1 base, and 17 bases lay in between. Germline CDR1 reads SGHRS; CDR2 reads YFSETQ. The CDR3 is made up of 15 amino acids. The TCR sequence derives from a man aged 45-60 years with COVID-19, enrolled during active disease. The chain carries TRBV5-1 and TRBJ2-5; TRBD1 might be the D (6 bases). The sequencing input was peripheral blood. For the CDR3, the DNA is TGCGCCAGCGCCAGAGGGAGCAGGGGCCAAGAGACCCAGTACTTC. This sequence encodes CASARGSRGQETQYF.